The present entry profiles one T cell receptor beta chain with its context. Its antigen is currently unknown. The CDR3 is 13 residues long. V shed 6 bases, J shed 2 bases, and the junction held 4 bases outside the gene matches. Per germline, CDR1 DFQATT and CDR2 SNEGSKA (reference sequence). The sample comes from a study of T cells after yellow fever vaccination. The study's findings and limits: Overall, a small share of clonotypes was seen in both CD4 and CD8 compartments. Abundant clonotypes from the bulk population could have been carried over as contaminants into FACS-sorted repertoires. Clones from primary vaccination mostly reappeared after the booster (over 95% CD4, approximately 86% CD8).

From the 5' RACE reads, TCRdb called clonotypes with MiXCR, one entry per CDR3 protein. The sample lists 610,000 or so distinct CDR3 sequences, around 12% occurring once. The chain couples TRBV20-1 to TRBJ2-5; 9 bases agree with TRBD1. The source material was PBMCs, sampled on the day of the yellow fever booster vaccination. The TCR sequence derives from a man aged 25 to 40 who received the YFV17D yellow fever vaccine. CDR3 amino acids: CSAMTGGQETQYF. The DNA of the CDR3 is TGCAGTGCGATGACAGGGGGACAAGAGACCCAGTACTTC.